Listed here are 25 T cell receptor beta chains from one sample, sequenced in a study of T cells in Graves' hyperthyroidism and ophthalmopathy. RNA transcripts served as the template for amplifying TCR beta CDR3 regions. HTBI primers were the set used in a first-round RT-PCR of the TCR CDR3. One entry per CDR3 protein results from TCRdb running MiXCR on the multiplex PCR reads. In the table there are 490,000 or so distinct CDR3 sequences, 15% to 20% of which are singletons. Source material: blood. The source of these receptors is a man in his forties with Graves' ophthalmopathy.

In this sample, this clonotype turned up a few times. The rearrangement links TRBV7-2 to TRBJ2-2; 10 bases line up with TRBD2. The CDR3 consists of 21 residues. In germline, CDR1 is SGHTA, CDR2 FQGNSA. The trim removed 2 bases at V and 4 bases at J, leaving 19 bases unmatched. The CDR3 coding sequence is TGTGCCAGCAGCTTAATATCTTACCCGGGACTAGCGAACCCCACCACCGGGGAGCTGTTTTTT. Its protein is CASSLISYPGLANPTTGELFF.

The rearrangement joins TRBV5-1 to TRBJ2-1; 9 bases line up with TRBD1. The V gene end was trimmed by 4 bases and the J gene end by 4 bases; junction bases not matched to a gene: 9. In germline, CDR1 is SGHRS, CDR2 YFSETQ. The CDR3 consists of 16 residues. This CDR3 reads CASSTSGTGLYNEQFF. CDR3 DNA sequence: TGCGCCAGCAGCACCTCCGGGACAGGGCTATACAATGAGCAGTTCTTC.

This clonotype has only a few counts. The chain joins TRBV30 to TRBJ2-7, with unresolved D. CDR1 and CDR2 from the germline V gene are GTSNPN and SVGIG (reference sequence). The CDR3 is 13 amino acids. The V gene lost 0 bases and the J gene lost 4 bases, with 10 bases spanning the gap. CDR3 protein: CAWSVPPPYEQYF. CDR3 coding DNA: TGTGCCTGGAGTGTACCACCTCCGTACGAGCAGTACTTC.

This clonotype was seen only a few times. The V and J genes are TRBV5-1 and TRBJ1-1; D remains unclear. Trimming pared 6 bases from V and 0 bases from J, leaving 18 bases between. The CDR3 spans 16 residues. The V gene's germline CDR1 is SGHRS and CDR2 YFSETQ. DNA for the CDR3: TGCGCCAGCACTTCTGAGTCCAAGAGTTTGAACACTGAAGCTTTCTTT. Protein product: CASTSESKSLNTEAFF.

This clonotype occurred many times. This chain links TRBV12-3 or TRBV12-4 with TRBJ2-7; perhaps TRBD2 as D (5 bases). V was trimmed by 5 bases and J by 2 bases, leaving 16 bases between them. The CDR3 is 15 residues long. The CDR3 loop is CASSPRERITYEQYF. The CDR3 nucleotides are TGTGCCAGCAGTCCCCGTGAGCGGATCACCTACGAGCAGTACTTC.

There are a few counts of this clonotype. V usage is TRBV4-3 and J usage is TRBJ1-1, with TRBD1 as a possible D gene (5 bases). The V end was cut by 0 bases, the J end by 0 bases, with 14 bases between. Germline assignment: CDR1 LGHNA and CDR2 YSLEER. This CDR3 is 17 amino acids long. The CDR3 protein is CASSQETATDMNTEAFF. The CDR3 DNA reads TGCGCCAGCAGCCAAGAAACAGCGACAGACATGAACACTGAAGCTTTCTTT.

In this sample, this clonotype turned up a few times. The rearrangement joins TRBV4-2 to TRBJ1-5, with TRBD1 identical over 9 bases. Germline trimming cut 1 base from V and 6 bases from J; bases unmatched to any gene: 7. The CDR3 has 16 amino acids. The germline V gene encodes CDR1 LGHNA and CDR2 YNFKEQ. The CDR3 sequence is CASSQGDRGTGQPQHF. CDR3 nucleotide sequence: TGTGCCAGCAGCCAAGGCGACAGGGGGACGGGTCAGCCCCAGCATTTT.

V and J are TRBV7-3 and TRBJ2-3; D is tentatively TRBD1 or TRBD2 (5 bases each). The CDR3 covers 15 residues. Trimming pared 5 bases from V and 4 bases from J, leaving 16 bases between. The V gene's germline CDR1 is SGHTA and CDR2 FQGTGA. The CDR3 coding sequence is TGTGCCAGCAGCCCGGGGCTAGCTTCCCCAGATACGCAGTATTTT. It is translated as CASSPGLASPDTQYF.

This clonotype came up many times. The genes are TRBV27 and TRBJ2-3; the D gene is possibly TRBD1 (5 bases). The germline gives CDR1 MNHEY, CDR2 SMNVEV (reference sequence). The germline V and J ends were trimmed by 7 bases and 3 bases, with 20 bases remaining between them. The CDR3 contains 16 residues. The CDR3 nucleotides read TGTGCCAGCACCCTCGGGCAGGGAACGTTTACAGATACGCAGTATTTT. Translating gives CASTLGQGTFTDTQYF.

The rearrangement joins TRBV27 to TRBJ2-1; 11 nucleotides line up with TRBD1. V shed 8 bases, J shed 8 bases, and the junction held 8 bases outside the gene matches. CDR3 length: 14 amino acids. Germline values: CDR1 MNHEY, CDR2 SMNVEV (reference sequence). CDR3 residues: CASYGTGGGYEQFF. The CDR3 nucleotides are TGTGCCAGCTACGGGACAGGGGGTGGCTATGAGCAGTTCTTC.

The chain uses TRBV9 and TRBJ2-3; TRBD1 matches 9 bases. Germline CDR1 is SGDLS and CDR2 is YYNGEE. There are 16 residues in the CDR3. V gave up 1 base and J gave up 6 bases; unmatched junction bases: 9. The CDR3: CASSVTPGTGKDTQYF. The CDR3 DNA is TGTGCCAGCAGCGTAACCCCAGGGACAGGGAAGGATACGCAGTATTTT.

This clonotype was counted only a few times. The chain combines TRBV4-2 with TRBJ2-2; 8 nucleotides align to TRBD2. The ends lost 4 bases at V and 5 bases at J; junction bases unmatched: 9. Germline loops: CDR1 LGHNA, CDR2 YNFKEQ. The CDR3 contains 16 residues. In nucleotides, the CDR3 is TGTGCCAGCAGCCCGAGGAACGGGGGGGGAACCGGGGAGCTGTTTTTT. This gives the protein CASSPRNGGGTGELFF.

Ten or more counts support this clonotype. V gene TRBV7-8 combines with J gene TRBJ2-1, with a possible D match to TRBD2 (6 bases). The V and J ends lost 5 bases and 9 bases respectively, with 11 bases between them. Germline CDR1 SGHVS, CDR2 FQNEAQ. The CDR3 is made up of 12 amino acids. CDR3 region: CASSDGGGEQFF. CDR3 in DNA: TGTGCCAGCAGCGATGGGGGAGGTGAGCAGTTCTTC.

This clonotype was found a few times. The chain employs TRBV30 and TRBJ1-1; D gene unclear. The CDR3 extends over 15 amino acids. Germline CDR1 and CDR2: GTSNPN and SVGIG (reference sequence). Trimming shortened V by 0 bases and J by 0 bases, and 11 bases separated the two germline ends. Here the CDR3 DNA reads TGTGCCTGGAGTGTACCCGGCCGAATGAACACTGAAGCTTTCTTT. Amino acid sequence: CAWSVPGRMNTEAFF.

The chain recombines TRBV3-1 with TRBJ2-1; the D is unclear. Germline V lookup: CDR1 LGHDT, CDR2 YNNKEL (reference sequence). The CDR3 has 17 residues. V lost 0 bases, J lost 0 bases, and 12 bases lay in between. CDR3 sequence reads: CASSQDASTFSYNEQFF. CDR3 DNA: TGTGCCAGCAGCCAAGACGCGAGCACCTTCTCCTACAATGAGCAGTTCTTC.

The sample holds a few counts of this clonotype. The chain uses TRBV5-4 and TRBJ2-3; the match to TRBD1 covers 7 bases. With 2 bases clipped from V and 4 bases from J, the junction kept 4 bases outside the gene matches. Germline CDR1 and CDR2: SGHNT and YYREEE (reference sequence). The CDR3 covers 14 residues. The CDR3 here is CASSFTGDPDTQYF. The CDR3 DNA sequence: TGTGCCAGCAGCTTCACAGGGGACCCAGATACGCAGTATTTT.

The V and J genes are TRBV12-3 or TRBV12-4 and TRBJ2-3; 12 nucleotides agree with TRBD2. The V segment lost 3 bases and the J segment 1 base; nucleotides outside the gene matches: 5. The CDR3 is 17 amino acids. CDR3 nucleotides: TGTGCCAGCAGTTTGCGAGGACTAGCGGGACGCACAGATACGCAGTATTTT. Encoded protein: CASSLRGLAGRTDTQYF.

In its sample, this clonotype was seen a few times. This CDR3 reads CASQGGGTSGRNEQFF. Written as DNA, the CDR3 is TGTGCCAGTCAAGGGGGGGGGACTAGCGGGAGAAATGAGCAGTTCTTC. The chain links TRBV6-1 to TRBJ2-1; 14 bases match TRBD2. The CDR3 sequence is 16 residues long. CDR1 is MNHNS, CDR2 SASEGT, per germline. V trimming: 9 bases; J trimming: 7 bases; junction bases outside the gene matches: 11.

The table lists this clonotype with many counts. This chain joins TRBV5-1 and TRBJ2-3; 12 bases match TRBD2. Germline V lookup: CDR1 SGHRS, CDR2 YFSETQ. The trim removed 4 bases at V and 6 bases at J, leaving 9 bases unmatched. The CDR3 sequence is 16 residues long. CDR3 nucleotide sequence: TGCGCCAGCAGCCACGGACTAGCGGGGCCCACGGATACGCAGTATTTT. It yields the protein CASSHGLAGPTDTQYF.

CDR3 DNA: TGTGCCAGCAGTCCGGGACACAGTATGAACACTGAAGCTTTCTTT. Translation gives CASSPGHSMNTEAFF. The chain couples TRBV6-1 to TRBJ1-1; D possibly corresponds to TRBD1 (6 bases). Between the trimmed V and J ends, which lost 5 bases and 0 bases, there was a span of 13 bases. The CDR3 consists of 15 residues. Germline CDR1 and CDR2: MNHNS and SASEGT.

This clonotype has just a few counts. The J gene is TRBJ2-1, the V gene TRBV20-1; D is possibly TRBD1 or TRBD2 (5 bases each). CDR1 and CDR2 (germline): DFQATT, SNEGSKA (reference sequence). Trimming left V 1 base short and J 11 bases short, with 15 bases between. This CDR3 comprises 13 residues. In DNA, the CDR3 is TGCAGTGCTAGAGCCCCGGCGGAGGACAAGCAGTTCTTC. It encodes CSARAPAEDKQFF.

This clonotype was recorded a few times. The chain links TRBV10-3 to TRBJ2-2, with 9 bases fitting TRBD1. Germline V CDR1 and CDR2: ENHRY, SYGVKD. The CDR3 is 15 amino acids. The V segment lost 6 bases and the J segment 1 base; nucleotides outside the gene matches: 3. CDR3 sequence reads: CAISPGQGNTGELFF. The CDR3 bases are TGTGCCATCAGCCCGGGACAGGGGAACACCGGGGAGCTGTTTTTT.

This clonotype was detected only a few times. CDR3 nucleotide sequence: TGTGCCAGCAGCTTACGACTAGCGGGGGGTTATGAGACCCAGTACTTC. Residues: CASSLRLAGGYETQYF. V gene TRBV9 combines with J gene TRBJ2-5; 13 bases fit TRBD2. This CDR3 region has 16 residues. The V gene end was trimmed by 4 bases and the J gene end by 5 bases; junction bases not matched to a gene: 8. Per germline, CDR1 SGDLS and CDR2 YYNGEE.

V gene TRBV4-1 combines with J gene TRBJ1-2, with D possibly TRBD1 on 5 matching bases. V was shortened by 0 bases and J by 0 bases, with 11 bases between the two germline ends. The germline CDR1 and CDR2 sequences are MGHRA and YSYEKL. This CDR3 is 16 amino acids long. The CDR3 loop reads CASSQDIRASNYGYTF. CDR3 coding DNA: TGCGCCAGCAGCCAAGATATCAGGGCATCTAACTATGGCTACACCTTC.

The V call is TRBV20-1, the J call TRBJ1-5; no clear D gene. V was pared by 7 bases and J by 7 bases, with 17 bases between. The CDR3 is 13 amino acids. Germline-derived CDR1 and CDR2 are DFQATT and SNEGSKA (reference sequence). CDR3 sequence reads: CSGRGEGPQPQHF. In DNA, the CDR3 is TGCAGTGGACGGGGAGAGGGTCCACAGCCCCAGCATTTT.